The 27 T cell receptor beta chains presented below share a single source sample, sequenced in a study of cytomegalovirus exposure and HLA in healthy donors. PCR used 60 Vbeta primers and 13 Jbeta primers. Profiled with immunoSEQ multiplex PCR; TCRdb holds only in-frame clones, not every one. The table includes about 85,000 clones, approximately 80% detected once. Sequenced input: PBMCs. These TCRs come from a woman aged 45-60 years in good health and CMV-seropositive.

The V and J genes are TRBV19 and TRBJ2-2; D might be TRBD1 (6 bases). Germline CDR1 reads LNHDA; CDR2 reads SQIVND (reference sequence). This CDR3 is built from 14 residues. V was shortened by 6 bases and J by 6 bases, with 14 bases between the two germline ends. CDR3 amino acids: CASRGTLRSGELFF. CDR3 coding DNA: TGTGCCAGTAGAGGGACATTGAGATCCGGGGAGCTGTTTTTT.

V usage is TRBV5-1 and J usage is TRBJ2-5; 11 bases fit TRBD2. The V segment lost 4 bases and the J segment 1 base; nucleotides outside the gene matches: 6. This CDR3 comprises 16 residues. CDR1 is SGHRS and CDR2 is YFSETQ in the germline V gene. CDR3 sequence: CASSTAGTSGQETQYF. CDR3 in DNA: TGCGCCAGCAGCACCGCCGGGACTAGCGGCCAAGAGACCCAGTACTTC.

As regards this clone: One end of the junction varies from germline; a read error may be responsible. CDR3 region: CSSSLAGTSSEQFF. The CDR3 DNA sequence: TGTTCCAGCAGCTTGGCCGGGACTAGCAGTGAGCAGTTCTTC. The chain combines TRBV7-9 with TRBJ2-1; 9 positions agree with TRBD2. The CDR3 extends over 14 amino acids. Germline-derived CDR1 and CDR2 are SEHNR and FQNEAQ (reference sequence).

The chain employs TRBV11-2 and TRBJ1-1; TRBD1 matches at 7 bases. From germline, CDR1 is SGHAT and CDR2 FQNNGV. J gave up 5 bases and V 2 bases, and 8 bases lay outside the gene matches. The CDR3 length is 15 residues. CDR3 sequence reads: CASSLLRQGWTEAFF. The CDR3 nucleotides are TGTGCCAGCAGCTTACTGAGACAGGGCTGGACTGAAGCTTTCTTT. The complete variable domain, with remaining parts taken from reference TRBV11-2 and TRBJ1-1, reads EAGVAQSPRYKIIEKRQSVAFWCNPISGHATLYWYQQILGQGPKLLIQFQNNGVVDDSQLPKDRFSAERLKGVDSTLKIQPAKLEDSAVYLCASSLLRQGWTEAFFGQGTRLTVV.

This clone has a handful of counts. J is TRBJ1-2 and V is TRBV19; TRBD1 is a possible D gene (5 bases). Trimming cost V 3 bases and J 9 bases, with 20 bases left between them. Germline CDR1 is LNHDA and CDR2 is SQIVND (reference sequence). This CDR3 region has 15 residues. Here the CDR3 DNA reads TGTGCCAGTAGTATTTTGCGGGGGAGCGATGGGAGCTACACCTTC. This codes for CASSILRGSDGSYTF.

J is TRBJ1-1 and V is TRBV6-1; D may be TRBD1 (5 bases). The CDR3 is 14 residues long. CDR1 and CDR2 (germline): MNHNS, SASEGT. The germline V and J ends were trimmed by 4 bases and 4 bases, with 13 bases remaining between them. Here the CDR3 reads CASSGSSGLTEAFF. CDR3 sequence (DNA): TGTGCCAGCAGTGGATCATCAGGGCTCACTGAAGCTTTCTTT.

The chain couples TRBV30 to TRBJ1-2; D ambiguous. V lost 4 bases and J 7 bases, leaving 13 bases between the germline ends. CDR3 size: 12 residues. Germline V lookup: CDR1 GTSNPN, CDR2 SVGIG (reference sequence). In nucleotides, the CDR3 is TGTGCCTGGACCCCCCGACAAGGTGGCTACACCTTC. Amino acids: CAWTPRQGGYTF.

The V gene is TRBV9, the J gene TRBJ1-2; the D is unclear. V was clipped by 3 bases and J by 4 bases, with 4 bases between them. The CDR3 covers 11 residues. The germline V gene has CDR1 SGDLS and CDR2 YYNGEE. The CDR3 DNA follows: TGTGCCAGCAGCGATCTCTATGGCTACACCTTC. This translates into CASSDLYGYTF.

In DNA, the CDR3 is TGTGCCAGCTCACCGGAGAAGAACTATGGCTACACCTTC. Its protein product is CASSPEKNYGYTF. The gene calls are TRBV18 and TRBJ1-2; no clear D gene. Germline-derived CDR1 and CDR2 are KGHSH and LQKENI. The V end lost 3 bases, the J end lost 2 bases, and 7 bases lay between the germline ends. This CDR3 spans 13 amino acids.

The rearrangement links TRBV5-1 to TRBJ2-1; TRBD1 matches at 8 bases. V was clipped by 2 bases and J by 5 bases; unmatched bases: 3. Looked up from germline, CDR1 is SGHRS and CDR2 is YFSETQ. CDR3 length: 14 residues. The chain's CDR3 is CASSLGQGNNEQFF. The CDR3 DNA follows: TGCGCCAGCAGCTTAGGACAGGGTAACAATGAGCAGTTCTTC.

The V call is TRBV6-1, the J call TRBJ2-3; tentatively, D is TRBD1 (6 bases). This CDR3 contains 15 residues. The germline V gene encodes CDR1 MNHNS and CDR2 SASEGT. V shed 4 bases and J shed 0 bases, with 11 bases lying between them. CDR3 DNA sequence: TGTGCCAGCAGTGTGGACAGAAGGAGCACAGATACGCAGTATTTT. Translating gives CASSVDRRSTDTQYF.

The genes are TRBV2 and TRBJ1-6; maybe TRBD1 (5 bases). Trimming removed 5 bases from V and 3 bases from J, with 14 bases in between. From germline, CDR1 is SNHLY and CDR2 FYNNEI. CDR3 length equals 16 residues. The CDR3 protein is CASSSRGPSYNSPLHF. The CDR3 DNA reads TGTGCCAGCAGTTCTAGGGGCCCGAGCTATAATTCACCCCTCCACTTT.

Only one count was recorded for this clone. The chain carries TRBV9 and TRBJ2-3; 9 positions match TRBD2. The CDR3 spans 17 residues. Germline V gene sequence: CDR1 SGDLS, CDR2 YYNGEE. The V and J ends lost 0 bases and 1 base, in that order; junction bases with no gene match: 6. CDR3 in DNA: TGTGCCAGCAGCGTAGCGGGGATAGCGGGGGGCACAGATACGCAGTATTTT. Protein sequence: CASSVAGIAGGTDTQYF. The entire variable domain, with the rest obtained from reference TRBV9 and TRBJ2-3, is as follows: DSGVTQTPKHLITATGQRVTLRCSPRSGDLSVYWYQQSLDQGLQFLIQYYNGEERAKGNILERFSAQQFPDLHSELNLSSLELGDSALYFCASSVAGIAGGTDTQYFGPGTRLTVL.

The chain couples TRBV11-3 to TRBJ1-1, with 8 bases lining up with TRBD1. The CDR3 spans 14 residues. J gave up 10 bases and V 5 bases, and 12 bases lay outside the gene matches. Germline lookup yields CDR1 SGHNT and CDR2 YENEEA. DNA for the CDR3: TGTGCCAGCAGCGAGGGGACAGGAGGCCTTGGAGCTTTCTTT. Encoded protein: CASSEGTGGLGAFF.

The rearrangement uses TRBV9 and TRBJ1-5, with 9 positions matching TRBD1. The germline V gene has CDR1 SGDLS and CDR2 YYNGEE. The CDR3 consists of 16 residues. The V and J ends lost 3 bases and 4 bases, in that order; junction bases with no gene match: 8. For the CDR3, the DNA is TGTGCCAGCAGCGCCACGGGACAGGGCCCGAATCAGCCCCAGCATTTT. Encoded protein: CASSATGQGPNQPQHF.

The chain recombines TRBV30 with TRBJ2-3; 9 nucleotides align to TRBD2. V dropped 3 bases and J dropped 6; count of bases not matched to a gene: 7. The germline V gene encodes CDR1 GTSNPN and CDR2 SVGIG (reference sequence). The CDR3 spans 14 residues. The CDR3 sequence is CAWRAGGAPDTQYF. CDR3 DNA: TGTGCCTGGAGAGCGGGAGGCGCCCCCGATACGCAGTATTTT.

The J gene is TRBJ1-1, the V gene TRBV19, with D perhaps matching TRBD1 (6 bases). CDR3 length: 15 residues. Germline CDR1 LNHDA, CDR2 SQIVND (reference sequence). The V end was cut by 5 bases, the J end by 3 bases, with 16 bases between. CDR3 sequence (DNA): TGTGCCAGTAGTGCCCCGGGACAAAGGGACACTGAAGCTTTCTTT. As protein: CASSAPGQRDTEAFF.

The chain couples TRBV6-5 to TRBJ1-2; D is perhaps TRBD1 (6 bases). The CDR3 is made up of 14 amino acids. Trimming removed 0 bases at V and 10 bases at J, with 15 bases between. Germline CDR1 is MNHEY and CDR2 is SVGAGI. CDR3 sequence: CASSYSTLQGLYTF. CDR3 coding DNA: TGTGCCAGCAGTTACTCCACCCTACAGGGTCTCTACACCTTC.

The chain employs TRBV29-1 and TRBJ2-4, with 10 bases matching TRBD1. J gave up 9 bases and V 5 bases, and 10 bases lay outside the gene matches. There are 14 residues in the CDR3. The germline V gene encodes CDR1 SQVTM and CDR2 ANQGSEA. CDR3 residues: CSVQPGQGWTIQYF. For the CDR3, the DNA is TGCAGCGTTCAACCGGGACAGGGGTGGACCATTCAGTACTTC.

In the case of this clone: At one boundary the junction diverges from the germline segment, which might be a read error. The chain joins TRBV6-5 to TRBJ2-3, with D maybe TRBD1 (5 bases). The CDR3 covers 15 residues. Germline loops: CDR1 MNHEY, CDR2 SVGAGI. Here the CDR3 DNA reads TGTGCCAGCAGCTACTTAGGGGCTAGCACAGATACGCAGTATTTT. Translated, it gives CASSYLGASTDTQYF.

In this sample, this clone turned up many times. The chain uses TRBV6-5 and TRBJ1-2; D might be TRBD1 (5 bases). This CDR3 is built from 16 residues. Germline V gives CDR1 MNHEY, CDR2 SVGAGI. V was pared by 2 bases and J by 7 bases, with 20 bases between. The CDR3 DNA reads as TGTGCCAGCAGTTACATAGGTTGGCAGGGTAGTGGTGGCTACACCTTC. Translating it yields CASSYIGWQGSGGYTF.

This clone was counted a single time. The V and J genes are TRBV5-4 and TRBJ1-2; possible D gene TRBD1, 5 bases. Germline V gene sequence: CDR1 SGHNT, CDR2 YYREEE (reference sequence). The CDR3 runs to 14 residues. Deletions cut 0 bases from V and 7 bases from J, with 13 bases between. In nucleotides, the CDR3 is TGTGCCAGCAGCTTGGCTGCAGGGAGGGGTGGCTACACCTTC. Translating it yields CASSLAAGRGGYTF.

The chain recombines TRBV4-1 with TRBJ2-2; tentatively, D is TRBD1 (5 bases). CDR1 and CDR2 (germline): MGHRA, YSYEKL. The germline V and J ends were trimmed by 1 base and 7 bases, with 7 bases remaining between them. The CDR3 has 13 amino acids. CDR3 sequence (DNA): TGCGCCAGCAGCCAAGTCAGGGTCGGGGAGCTGTTTTTT. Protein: CASSQVRVGELFF.

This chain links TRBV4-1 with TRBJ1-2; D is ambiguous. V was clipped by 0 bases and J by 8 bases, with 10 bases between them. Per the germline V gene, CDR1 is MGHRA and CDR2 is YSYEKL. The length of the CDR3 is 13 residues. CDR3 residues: CASSQDGGFGYTF. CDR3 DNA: TGCGCCAGCAGCCAAGATGGAGGTTTCGGCTACACCTTC.

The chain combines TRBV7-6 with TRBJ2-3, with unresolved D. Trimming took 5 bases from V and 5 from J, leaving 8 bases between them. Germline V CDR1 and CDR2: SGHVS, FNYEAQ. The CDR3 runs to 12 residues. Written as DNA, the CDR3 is TGTGCCAGCAGCCTCGAGGTAGATACGCAGTATTTT. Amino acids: CASSLEVDTQYF.

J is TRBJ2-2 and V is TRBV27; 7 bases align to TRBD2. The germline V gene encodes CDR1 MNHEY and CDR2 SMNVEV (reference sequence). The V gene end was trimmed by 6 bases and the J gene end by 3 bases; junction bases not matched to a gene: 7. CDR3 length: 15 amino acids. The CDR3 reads CASSGGRVDTGELFF. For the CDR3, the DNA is TGTGCCAGCAGCGGAGGGAGGGTTGACACCGGGGAGCTGTTTTTT.

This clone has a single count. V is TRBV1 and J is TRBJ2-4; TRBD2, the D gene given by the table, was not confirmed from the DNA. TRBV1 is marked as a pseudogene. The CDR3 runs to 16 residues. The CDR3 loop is CTSSQDRDLAKNIQYF. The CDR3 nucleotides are TGCACCAGCAGCCAAGATAGGGACTTAGCCAAAAACATTCAGTACTTC.